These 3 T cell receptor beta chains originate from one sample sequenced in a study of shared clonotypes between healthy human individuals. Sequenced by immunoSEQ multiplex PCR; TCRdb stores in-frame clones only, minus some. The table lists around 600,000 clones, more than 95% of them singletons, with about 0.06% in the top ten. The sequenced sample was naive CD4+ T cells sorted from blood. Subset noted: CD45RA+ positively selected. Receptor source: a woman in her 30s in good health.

The CDR3 is CASRPGTGMGQFF. DNA for the CDR3: TGTGCCAGCAGACCCGGGACAGGGATGGGGCAGTTCTTC. The chain has TRBV27 and TRBJ2-1, with TRBD1 matching 9 bases. The length of the CDR3 is 13 residues. The germline V gene has CDR1 MNHEY and CDR2 SMNVEV (reference sequence). V lost 6 bases and J lost 12; bases outside the gene matches: 9.

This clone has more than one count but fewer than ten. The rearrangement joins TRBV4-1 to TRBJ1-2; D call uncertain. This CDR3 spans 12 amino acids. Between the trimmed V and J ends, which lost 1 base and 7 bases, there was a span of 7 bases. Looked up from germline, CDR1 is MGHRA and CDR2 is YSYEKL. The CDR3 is CASSQGWAGYTF. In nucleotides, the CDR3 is TGCGCCAGCAGCCAAGGATGGGCTGGCTACACCTTC.

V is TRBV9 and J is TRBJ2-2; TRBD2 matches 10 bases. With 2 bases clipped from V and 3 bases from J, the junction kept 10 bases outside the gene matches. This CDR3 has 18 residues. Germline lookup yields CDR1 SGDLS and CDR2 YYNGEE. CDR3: CASSVLAASGRDTGELFF. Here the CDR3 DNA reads TGTGCCAGCAGCGTCCTAGCAGCTAGCGGGAGAGACACCGGGGAGCTGTTTTTT.